Below are 10 T cell receptor beta chains sequenced from a single sample in a study of identical twins. A single record per CDR3 protein comes from TCRdb applying MiXCR to the 5' RACE reads. The table shows 600,000 to 850,000 distinct CDR3 sequences, with about 20% occurring only once. This sample also belongs to another study, concerning T cells expressing NK-cell markers.

Input material: PBMCs. The receptors stem from a woman between 18 and 29 years old in good health.

This clonotype was counted a few times. The rearrangement uses TRBV7-3 and TRBJ2-5; possibly TRBD1 for D (5 bases). Germline V gene lookup returns CDR1 SGHTA and CDR2 FQGTGA. The CDR3 loop spans 12 amino acids. Trimming left V 10 bases short and J 5 bases short, with 14 bases between. CDR3 sequence (DNA): TGTGCCACTTCTAGGGGTGGGGAGACCCAGTACTTC. It yields the protein CATSRGGETQYF.

Only a few counts were recorded for this clonotype. CDR3 in DNA: TGCAGTGCTAGAGTACCTGCCGTAGGGGAGACCCAGTACTTC. It translates to CSARVPAVGETQYF. V is TRBV20-1 and J is TRBJ2-5; no definite D call. Germline V CDR1 and CDR2: DFQATT, SNEGSKA (reference sequence). The CDR3 is 14 residues long. The V gene lost 1 base and the J gene lost 5 bases, with 14 bases spanning the gap.

This clonotype turned up a few times. The chain couples TRBV12-3 or TRBV12-4 to TRBJ2-2; 10 bases line up with TRBD1. The V segment lost 5 bases and the J segment 3 bases; nucleotides outside the gene matches: 9. The CDR3 runs 17 residues. The CDR3 reads CASSRTGTGEDTGELFF. For the CDR3, the DNA is TGTGCCAGCAGTAGAACCGGGACAGGGGAGGACACCGGGGAGCTGTTTTTT.

This clonotype came up a few times. This chain connects TRBV9 to TRBJ2-1; D is unclear. Germline V gene data show CDR1 as SGDLS and CDR2 as YYNGEE. The CDR3 loop spans 13 amino acids. V dropped 0 bases and J dropped 7 bases, with 8 bases sitting between them. The CDR3 reads CASSVETLNEQFF. CDR3 coding DNA: TGTGCCAGCAGCGTAGAGACCCTAAATGAGCAGTTCTTC. The whole variable domain, remainder taken from reference TRBV9 and TRBJ2-1, is DSGVTQTPKHLITATGQRVTLRCSPRSGDLSVYWYQQSLDQGLQFLIQYYNGEERAKGNILERFSAQQFPDLHSELNLSSLELGDSALYFCASSVETLNEQFFGPGTRLTVL.

Only a few counts were recorded for this clonotype. The rearrangement uses TRBV5-5 and TRBJ2-5; D remains ambiguous. Germline assignment: CDR1 SGHKS and CDR2 YYEKEE (reference sequence). Between the trimmed V and J ends, which lost 7 bases and 11 bases, there was a span of 21 bases. The CDR3 runs to 13 residues. This CDR3 reads CASGSTVNARQYF. In nucleotides, the CDR3 is TGTGCCAGCGGATCCACCGTGAATGCTCGTCAGTACTTC.

V usage is TRBV10-3 and J usage is TRBJ2-1; D is possibly TRBD2 (6 bases). CDR1 ENHRY and CDR2 SYGVKD come from the germline V gene. V lost 2 bases, J lost 6 bases, and 11 bases lay in between. The CDR3 is 14 residues long. CDR3 bases: TGTGCCATCAGTGAGGGGGACTCGGGCAATGAGCAGTTCTTC. It yields the protein CAISEGDSGNEQFF.

This clonotype was detected a few times. The chain recombines TRBV15 with TRBJ1-1, with a tentative D call TRBD1 (6 bases). The V gene's germline CDR1 is LNHNV and CDR2 YYDKDF (reference sequence). This CDR3 is built from 13 residues. V was cut by 6 bases and J by 4 bases, with 12 bases left in between. The CDR3 reads CATRLQGGTEAFF. Written as DNA, the CDR3 is TGTGCCACCAGATTACAGGGAGGCACTGAAGCTTTCTTT.

The J gene is TRBJ2-1, the V gene TRBV5-1; 8 bases are a match to TRBD2. Germline V gives CDR1 SGHRS, CDR2 YFSETQ. V was pared by 4 bases and J by 9 bases, with 12 bases of the junction left unmatched. CDR3 size: 15 residues. The CDR3 nucleotides are TGCGCCAGCAGCCCTTCCCGGGGGGGCGGCGGTGAGCAGTTCTTC. Its protein product is CASSPSRGGGGEQFF.

The chain combines TRBV6-1 with TRBJ1-6, with D unresolved. Germline values: CDR1 MNHNS, CDR2 SASEGT. The CDR3 spans 13 residues. V was trimmed by 6 bases and J by 8 bases, leaving 11 bases between them. CDR3 sequence reads: CASRIRGHSPLHF. CDR3 coding DNA: TGTGCCAGCAGAATACGGGGTCATTCACCCCTCCACTTT.

This sequence joins TRBV20-1 and TRBJ2-1; TRBD1 matches 7 bases. The CDR3 consists of 15 residues. Germline CDR1 DFQATT, CDR2 SNEGSKA (reference sequence). Trimming took 8 bases from V and 6 from J; bases not matched to a gene: 16. The CDR3 nucleotides are TGCAGTCTGAGGAGAGGGGGCCCGTCTGTCAATGAGCAGTTCTTC. Its translation is CSLRRGGPSVNEQFF.